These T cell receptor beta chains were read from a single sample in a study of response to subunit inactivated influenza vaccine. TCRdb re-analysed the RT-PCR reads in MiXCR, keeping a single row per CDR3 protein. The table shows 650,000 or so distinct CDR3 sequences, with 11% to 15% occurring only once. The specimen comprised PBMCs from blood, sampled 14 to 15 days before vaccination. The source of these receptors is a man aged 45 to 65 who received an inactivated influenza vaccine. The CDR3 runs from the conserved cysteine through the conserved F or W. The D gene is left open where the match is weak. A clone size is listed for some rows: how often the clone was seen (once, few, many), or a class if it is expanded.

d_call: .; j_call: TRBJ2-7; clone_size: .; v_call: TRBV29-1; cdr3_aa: CSPRTRDYEQYF; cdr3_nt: TGCAGCCCGCGGACACGAGACTACGAGCAGTACTTC
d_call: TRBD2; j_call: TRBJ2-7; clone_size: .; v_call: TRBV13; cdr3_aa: CASSLGEGLAGAEQYF; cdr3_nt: TGTGCCAGCAGCTTAGGTGAAGGACTAGCGGGGGCCGAGCAGTACTTC
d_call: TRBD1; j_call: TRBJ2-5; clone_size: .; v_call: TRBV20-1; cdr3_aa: CSAIGTGGRYFQETQYF; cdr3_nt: TGCAGTGCGATTGGGACAGGGGGCAGATATTTCCAAGAGACCCAGTACTTC
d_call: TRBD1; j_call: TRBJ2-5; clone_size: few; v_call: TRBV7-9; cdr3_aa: CASSPGQGWGQETQYF; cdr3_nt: TGTGCCAGCAGCCCCGGACAGGGTTGGGGCCAAGAGACCCAGTACTTC
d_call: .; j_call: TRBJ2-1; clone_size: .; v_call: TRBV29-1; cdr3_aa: CSVETGEQFF; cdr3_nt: TGCAGCGTTGAAACGGGTGAGCAGTTCTTC
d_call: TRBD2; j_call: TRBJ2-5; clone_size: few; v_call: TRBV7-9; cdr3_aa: CASSGGRVTQETQYF; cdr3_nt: TGTGCCAGCAGCGGAGGGAGGGTAACACAAGAGACCCAGTACTTC
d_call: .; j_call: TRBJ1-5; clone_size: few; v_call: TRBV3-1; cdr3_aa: CASSQDPQEGQPQHF; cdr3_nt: TGTGCCAGCAGCCAAGACCCCCAGGAGGGACAGCCCCAGCATTTT
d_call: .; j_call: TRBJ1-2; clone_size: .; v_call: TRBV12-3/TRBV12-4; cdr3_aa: CASSQGSDGYTF; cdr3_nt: TGTGCCAGCAGCCAGGGATCAGATGGCTACACCTTC
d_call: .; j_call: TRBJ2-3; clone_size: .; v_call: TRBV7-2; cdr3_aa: CASHFWDTQYF; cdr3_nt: TGTGCCAGCCACTTCTGGGATACGCAGTATTTT
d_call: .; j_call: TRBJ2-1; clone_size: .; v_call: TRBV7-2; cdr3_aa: CASSLAKRTAYNEQFF; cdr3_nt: TGTGCCAGCAGCTTAGCGAAGAGGACGGCTTACAATGAGCAGTTCTTC
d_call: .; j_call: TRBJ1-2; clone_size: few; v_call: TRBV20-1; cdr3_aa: CSATPSGSLEGYTF; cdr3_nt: TGCAGTGCTACTCCCAGCGGGAGTCTTGAGGGCTACACCTTC
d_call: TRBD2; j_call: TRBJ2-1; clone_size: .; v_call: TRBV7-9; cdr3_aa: CASSLYDLAAYNEQFF; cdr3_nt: TGTGCCAGCAGCTTATATGACCTAGCGGCCTACAATGAGCAGTTCTTC
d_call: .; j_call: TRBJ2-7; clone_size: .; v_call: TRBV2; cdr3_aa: CASRQALAVSYEQYF; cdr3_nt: TGTGCCAGCAGACAGGCCCTAGCCGTATCCTACGAGCAGTACTTC
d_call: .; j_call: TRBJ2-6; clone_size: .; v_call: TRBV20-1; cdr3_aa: CSARIEGSGANVLTF; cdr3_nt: TGCAGTGCTAGGATAGAGGGGTCTGGGGCCAACGTCCTGACTTTC
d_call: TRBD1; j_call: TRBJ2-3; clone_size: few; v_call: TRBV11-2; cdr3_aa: CASRRPGQGRTDTQYF; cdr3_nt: TGTGCCAGCAGACGTCCGGGACAGGGGAGAACAGATACGCAGTATTTT
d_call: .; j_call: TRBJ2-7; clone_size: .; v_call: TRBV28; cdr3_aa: CASSFPSREQYF; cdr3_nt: TGTGCCAGCAGTTTTCCGAGCAGGGAGCAGTACTTC
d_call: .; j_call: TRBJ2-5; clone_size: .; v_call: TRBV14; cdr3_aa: CASKKGTIETQYF; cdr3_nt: TGTGCCAGCAAGAAGGGGACGATCGAGACCCAGTACTTC
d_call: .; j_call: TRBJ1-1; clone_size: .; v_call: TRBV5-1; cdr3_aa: CASSSGRGYQHPTEAFF; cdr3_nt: TGCGCCAGCAGCTCCGGTCGCGGGTACCAACACCCCACTGAAGCTTTCTTT
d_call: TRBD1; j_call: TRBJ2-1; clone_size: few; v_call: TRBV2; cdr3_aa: CASADRRGYNEQFF; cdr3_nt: TGTGCCAGCGCGGACAGGCGCGGGTACAATGAGCAGTTCTTC
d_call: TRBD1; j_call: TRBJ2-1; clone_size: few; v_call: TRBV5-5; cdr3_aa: CASSLSGTGSNNEQFF; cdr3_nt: TGTGCCAGCAGCTTGTCCGGGACAGGGAGTAACAATGAGCAGTTCTTC
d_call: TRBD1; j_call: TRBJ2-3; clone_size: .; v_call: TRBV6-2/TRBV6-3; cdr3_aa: CASGGQPTDTQYF; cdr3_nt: TGTGCCAGCGGGGGACAGCCCACAGATACGCAGTATTTT
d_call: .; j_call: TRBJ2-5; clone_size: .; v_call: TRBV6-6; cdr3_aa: CASSAEMETQYF; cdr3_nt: TGTGCCAGCAGTGCAGAGATGGAGACCCAGTACTTC
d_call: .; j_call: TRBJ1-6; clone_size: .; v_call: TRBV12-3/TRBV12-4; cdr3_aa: CASSLGGHNSPLHF; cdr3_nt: TGTGCCAGCAGTTTAGGGGGGCATAATTCACCCCTCCACTTT
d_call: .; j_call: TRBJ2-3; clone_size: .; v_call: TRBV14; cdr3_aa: CASSSYATDTQYF; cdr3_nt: TGTGCCAGCAGCAGTTACGCAACAGATACGCAGTATTTT
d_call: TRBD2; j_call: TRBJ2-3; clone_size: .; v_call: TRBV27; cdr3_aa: CASSLGGSSLDTQYF; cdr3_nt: TGTGCCAGCAGTTTAGGCGGGAGTAGTTTGGATACGCAGTATTTT
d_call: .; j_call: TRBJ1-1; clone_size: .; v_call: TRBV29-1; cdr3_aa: CSVIGDTEAFF; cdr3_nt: TGCAGCGTGATCGGGGACACTGAAGCTTTCTTT
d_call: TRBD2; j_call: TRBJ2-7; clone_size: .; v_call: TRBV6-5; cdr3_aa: CASSTSGGAWVYEQYF; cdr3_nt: TGTGCCAGCAGTACTAGCGGGGGGGCCTGGGTCTACGAGCAGTACTTC
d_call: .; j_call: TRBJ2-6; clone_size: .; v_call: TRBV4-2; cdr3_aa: CASSQDRTSGANVLTF; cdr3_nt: TGTGCCAGCAGCCAAGATCGCACCTCTGGGGCCAACGTCCTGACTTTC
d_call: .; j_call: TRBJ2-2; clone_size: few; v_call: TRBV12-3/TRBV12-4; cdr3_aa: CASSPTGPSNTGELFF; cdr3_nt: TGTGCCAGCAGTCCCACCGGGCCTTCGAACACCGGGGAGCTGTTTTTT
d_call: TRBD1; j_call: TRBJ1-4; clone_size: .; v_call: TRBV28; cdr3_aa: CASRHSGTGGEKLFF; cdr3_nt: TGTGCCAGCAGACACTCCGGGACAGGGGGCGAAAAACTGTTTTTT
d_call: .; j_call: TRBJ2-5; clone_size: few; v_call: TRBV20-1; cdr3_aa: CSAFDVQETQYF; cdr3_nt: TGCAGTGCTTTCGACGTCCAAGAGACCCAGTACTTC
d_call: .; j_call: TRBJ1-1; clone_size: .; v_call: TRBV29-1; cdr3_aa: CSVMPAQATEAFF; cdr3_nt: TGCAGCGTTATGCCAGCCCAGGCCACTGAAGCTTTCTTT
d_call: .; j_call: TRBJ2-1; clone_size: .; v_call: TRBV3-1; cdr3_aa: CASSLLSLYNEQFF; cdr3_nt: TGTGCCAGCAGCCTCCTATCGCTATACAATGAGCAGTTCTTC
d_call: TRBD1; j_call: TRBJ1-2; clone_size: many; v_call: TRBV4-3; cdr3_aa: CASSQADRGGYGYTF; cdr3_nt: TGCGCCAGCAGCCAAGCTGACAGGGGGGGTTATGGCTACACCTTC
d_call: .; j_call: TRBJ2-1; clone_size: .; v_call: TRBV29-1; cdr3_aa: CSVGRAGNEQFF; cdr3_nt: TGCAGCGTAGGGCGGGCGGGGAATGAGCAGTTCTTC
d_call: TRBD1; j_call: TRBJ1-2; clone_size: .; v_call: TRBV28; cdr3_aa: CASSGRTGGYGYTF; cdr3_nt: TGTGCCAGCAGTGGCCGGACAGGGGGCTATGGCTACACCTTC
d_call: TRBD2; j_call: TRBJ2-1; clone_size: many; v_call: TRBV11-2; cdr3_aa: CASSLTGTSGYNEQFF; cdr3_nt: TGTGCCAGCAGCCTCACCGGGACTAGCGGATACAATGAGCAGTTCTTC
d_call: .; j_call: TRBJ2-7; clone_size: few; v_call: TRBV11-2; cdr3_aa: CASSLPSYWEQYF; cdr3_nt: TGTGCCAGCAGCCTCCCCTCTTATTGGGAGCAGTACTTC
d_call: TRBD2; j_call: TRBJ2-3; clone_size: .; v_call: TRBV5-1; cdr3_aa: CASSAGLGSTDTQYF; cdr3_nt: TGCGCCAGCAGCGCGGGACTAGGAAGCACAGATACGCAGTATTTT
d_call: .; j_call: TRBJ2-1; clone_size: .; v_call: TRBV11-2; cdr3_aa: CASSRSAPGIQFF; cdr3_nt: TGTGCCAGCAGCAGGTCGGCCCCAGGAATTCAGTTCTTC
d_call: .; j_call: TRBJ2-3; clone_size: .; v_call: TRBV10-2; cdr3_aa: CASSGMLSTDTQYF; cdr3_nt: TGCGCCAGCAGTGGGATGTTATCCACAGATACGCAGTATTTT
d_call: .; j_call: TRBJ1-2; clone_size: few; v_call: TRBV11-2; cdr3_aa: CASSLVGGRDYGYTF; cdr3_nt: TGTGCCAGCAGCTTAGTGGGGGGCAGGGACTATGGCTACACCTTC
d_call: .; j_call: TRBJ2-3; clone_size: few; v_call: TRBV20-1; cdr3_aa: CSARYGAPDTQYF; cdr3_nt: TGCAGTGCTAGGTACGGGGCGCCGGATACGCAGTATTTT
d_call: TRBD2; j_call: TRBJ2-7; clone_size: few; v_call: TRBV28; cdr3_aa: CASSPTGLAFSSYEQYF; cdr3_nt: TGTGCCAGCAGTCCGACGGGACTAGCCTTCAGCTCCTACGAGCAGTACTTC
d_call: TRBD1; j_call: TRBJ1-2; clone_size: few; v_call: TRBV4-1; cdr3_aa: CASSHGTPGQGAYGYTF; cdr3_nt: TGCGCCAGCAGCCACGGAACACCGGGACAGGGAGCTTATGGCTACACCTTC
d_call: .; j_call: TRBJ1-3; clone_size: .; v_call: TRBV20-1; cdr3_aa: CSARRPTGLGNTIYF; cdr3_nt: TGCAGTGCTAGAAGACCTACAGGGCTTGGAAACACCATATATTTT
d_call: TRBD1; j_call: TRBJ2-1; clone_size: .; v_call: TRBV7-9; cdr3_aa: CASSLGQGAREQFF; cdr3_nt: TGTGCCAGCAGCTTAGGGCAGGGGGCGCGGGAGCAGTTCTTC
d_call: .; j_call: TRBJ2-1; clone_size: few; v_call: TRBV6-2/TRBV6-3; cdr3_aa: CASSGSGAEQFF; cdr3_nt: TGTGCCAGCTCGGGTAGCGGAGCAGAGCAGTTCTTC
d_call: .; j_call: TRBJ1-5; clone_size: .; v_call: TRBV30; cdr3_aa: CAWSVADGGPQHF; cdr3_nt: TGTGCCTGGAGTGTAGCTGATGGGGGGCCCCAGCATTTT
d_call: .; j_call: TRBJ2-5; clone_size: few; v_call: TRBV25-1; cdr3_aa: CASIDGSGGETQYF; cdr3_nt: TGTGCCAGCATTGACGGGAGCGGAGGAGAGACCCAGTACTTC
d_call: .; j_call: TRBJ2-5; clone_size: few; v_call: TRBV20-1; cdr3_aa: CSARDWTPQETQYF; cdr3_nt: TGCAGTGCTAGAGATTGGACACCCCAAGAGACCCAGTACTTC
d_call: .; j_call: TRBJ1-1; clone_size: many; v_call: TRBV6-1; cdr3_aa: CASNRVSTEAFF; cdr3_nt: TGTGCCAGCAACAGGGTCAGCACTGAAGCTTTCTTT
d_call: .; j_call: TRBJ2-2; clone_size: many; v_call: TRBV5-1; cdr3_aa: CASSLANLPGELFF; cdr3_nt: TGCGCCAGCAGCTTGGCTAATCTACCAGGGGAGCTGTTTTTT
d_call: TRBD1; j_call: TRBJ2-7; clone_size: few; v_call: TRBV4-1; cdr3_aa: CASSPFGTGGYEQYF; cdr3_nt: TGCGCCAGCAGCCCATTCGGGACAGGGGGCTACGAGCAGTACTTC